Listed below are T cell receptor beta chains from one sample, sequenced in a study of blood T cells in healthy people across ages. TCRdb called the 5' RACE reads again in MiXCR, with one record for every CDR3 protein. The table shows 750,000 to 850,000 distinct CDR3 sequences, with approximately 25% occurring only once. Separately, the same data were catalogued under a study of T cells of mothers and their children.

Sample: blood. These receptors all come from a boy aged 5-17 years in good health. Both conserved end residues are part of each CDR3. Fields, in order: CDR3 length, clone size, D gene, V gene, J gene, CDR3 protein, CDR3 DNA. A D gene is named only where the DNA matches it firmly. Expanded clones get a size class; other rows say once, few or many, or leave the size out.

17	-	TRBD2	TRBV5-1	TRBJ2-3	CASSLTGTSGSPDTQYF	TGCGCCAGCAGCTTAACCGGGACTAGCGGGAGTCCGGATACGCAGTATTTT
13	few	-	TRBV29-1	TRBJ2-5	CSVVEGAEETQYF	TGCAGCGTTGTGGAGGGGGCGGAAGAGACCCAGTACTTC
13	-	-	TRBV29-1	TRBJ1-1	CSVHQRLNTEAFF	TGCAGCGTCCATCAGCGGTTGAACACTGAAGCTTTCTTT
15	-	-	TRBV7-9	TRBJ2-7	CASSPGASLAYEQYF	TGTGCCAGCAGCCCCGGGGCTTCTCTGGCCTACGAGCAGTACTTC
14	many	-	TRBV7-6	TRBJ2-2	CASSPEVGTGELFF	TGTGCCAGCAGCCCAGAAGTTGGCACCGGGGAGCTGTTTTTT
13	-	-	TRBV27	TRBJ2-7	CASSPIGGYEQYF	TGTGCCAGCAGCCCTATTGGGGGTTACGAGCAGTACTTC
15	few	TRBD2	TRBV20-1	TRBJ2-7	CSAYGTSGLIYEQYF	TGCAGTGCCTACGGGACTAGCGGGTTAATTTACGAGCAGTACTTC
18	-	-	TRBV5-1	TRBJ2-5	CASSLRVGSQDYQETQYF	TGCGCCAGCAGCTTACGTGTAGGGTCCCAAGATTACCAAGAGACCCAGTACTTC
16	few	-	TRBV30	TRBJ1-4	CAWSVDSPGRSEKLFF	TGTGCCTGGAGTGTTGACAGCCCGGGCCGAAGTGAAAAACTGTTTTTT
14	-	-	TRBV5-1	TRBJ2-5	CASTSGTPRETQHF	TGCGCCAGCACTTCCGGGACCCCGAGAGAGACCCAGCACTTC
14	-	-	TRBV20-1	TRBJ1-1	CSARKRGLGIEAFF	TGCAGTGCCAGAAAAAGAGGGCTGGGAATCGAAGCTTTCTTT
14	-	TRBD2	TRBV20-1	TRBJ2-5	CSAPTSGGTGTQYF	TGCAGTGCGCCGACTAGCGGGGGGACGGGGACCCAGTACTTC
13	-	-	TRBV27	TRBJ2-7	CASSLINAYEQYF	TGTGCCAGCAGTCTCATAAACGCCTACGAGCAGTACTTC
15	once	TRBD1	TRBV19	TRBJ1-6	CASKTGTGEDSPLHF	TGTGCCAGCAAGACCGGGACAGGGGAAGATTCACCCCTCCACTTT
15	few	-	TRBV7-2	TRBJ2-2	CASSPRTVNTGELFF	TGTGCCAGCAGCCCCCGGACGGTAAACACCGGGGAGCTGTTTTTT
15	many	TRBD1	TRBV16	TRBJ2-7	CASSQSYGTAYEQYF	TGTGCCAGCAGCCAATCATACGGGACAGCCTACGAGCAGTACTTC
13	few	-	TRBV6-6	TRBJ2-5	CASSMSREGTQYF	TGTGCCAGCAGTATGTCCCGGGAAGGGACCCAGTACTTC
13	few	-	TRBV6-2/TRBV6-3	TRBJ1-5	CASSINREQPQHF	TGTGCCAGCAGTATAAACAGGGAACAGCCCCAGCATTTT
16	-	-	TRBV6-6	TRBJ2-3	CASSLMGGRPADTQYF	TGTGCCAGCAGTCTTATGGGGGGGCGCCCCGCAGATACGCAGTATTTT
14	-	-	TRBV28	TRBJ1-6	CASKATGFNSPLHF	TGTGCCAGCAAAGCGACAGGTTTTAATTCACCCCTCCACTTT
15	-	TRBD2	TRBV12-3/TRBV12-4	TRBJ2-1	CASSLPTSGSNEQFF	TGTGCCAGCAGTTTACCCACTAGCGGGAGTAATGAGCAGTTCTTC
14	few	TRBD2	TRBV19	TRBJ2-1	CASSNLAAYNEQFF	TGTGCCAGTAGTAATCTAGCGGCGTACAATGAGCAGTTCTTC
15	few	-	TRBV6-2/TRBV6-3	TRBJ2-4	CASRTNLGAKNIQYF	TGTGCCAGCAGGACAAACCTGGGAGCCAAAAACATTCAGTACTTC
13	once	-	TRBV20-1	TRBJ1-4	CSAGPGGGEKLFF	TGCAGTGCCGGACCCGGGGGCGGTGAAAAACTGTTTTTT
16	-	-	TRBV7-2	TRBJ2-3	CASSQGPHSYTDTQYF	TGTGCCAGCAGCCAAGGACCGCATTCTTACACAGATACGCAGTATTTT
14	few	-	TRBV13	TRBJ2-7	CASSLRGPIYEQYF	TGTGCCAGCAGCTTGAGGGGCCCCATATACGAGCAGTACTTC
17	few	TRBD2	TRBV27	TRBJ2-5	CASSGLTSGGDQETQYF	TGTGCCAGCAGCGGCTTGACTAGCGGGGGCGATCAAGAGACCCAGTACTTC
15	-	-	TRBV11-2	TRBJ1-2	CASSLDMTLNYGYTF	TGTGCCAGCAGCTTAGACATGACCCTTAACTATGGCTACACCTTC
14	few	-	TRBV28	TRBJ2-1	CASSPALGYNEQFF	TGTGCCAGCAGCCCCGCCTTGGGGTACAATGAGCAGTTCTTC
15	many	TRBD2	TRBV6-1	TRBJ2-1	CASSGGSGSYNEQFF	TGTGCCAGCAGTGGCGGGAGTGGCTCCTACAATGAGCAGTTCTTC
17	-	TRBD2	TRBV7-3	TRBJ2-5	CASSLTSGLAGAGQQYF	TGTGCCAGCAGCTTAACCTCCGGACTAGCGGGAGCGGGGCAGCAGTACTTC
14	-	-	TRBV6-1	TRBJ1-1	CASSEPGMNTEAFF	TGTGCCAGCAGTGAACCGGGAATGAACACTGAAGCTTTCTTT
15	-	-	TRBV7-3	TRBJ2-5	CASSPDPGEWETQYF	TGTGCCAGCAGCCCGGACCCGGGGGAATGGGAGACCCAGTACTTC
15	few	TRBD1	TRBV12-3/TRBV12-4	TRBJ2-1	CASSQEGQGNNEQFF	TGTGCCAGCAGCCAAGAGGGACAGGGAAACAATGAGCAGTTCTTC
12	-	-	TRBV6-6	TRBJ1-5	CASTKQGQPQHF	TGTGCCAGCACTAAACAGGGACAGCCCCAGCATTTT